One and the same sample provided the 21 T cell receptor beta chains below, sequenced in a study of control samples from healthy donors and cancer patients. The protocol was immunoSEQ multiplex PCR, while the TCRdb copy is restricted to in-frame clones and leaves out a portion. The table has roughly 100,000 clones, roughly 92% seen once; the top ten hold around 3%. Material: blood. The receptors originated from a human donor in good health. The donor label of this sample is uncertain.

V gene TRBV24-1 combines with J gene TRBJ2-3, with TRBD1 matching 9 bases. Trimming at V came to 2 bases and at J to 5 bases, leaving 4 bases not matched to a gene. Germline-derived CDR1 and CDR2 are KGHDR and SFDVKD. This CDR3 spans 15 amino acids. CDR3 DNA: TGTGCCACCAGTGATTGGGACAGGGAGGAAGATACGCAGTATTTT. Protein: CATSDWDREEDTQYF.

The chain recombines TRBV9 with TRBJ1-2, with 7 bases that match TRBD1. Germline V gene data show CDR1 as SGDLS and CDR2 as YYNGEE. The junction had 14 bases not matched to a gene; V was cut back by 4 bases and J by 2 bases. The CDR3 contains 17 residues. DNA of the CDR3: TGTGCCAGCAGCCCCCTCGCTGTGTCGACAGGGAACTATGGCTACACCTTC. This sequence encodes CASSPLAVSTGNYGYTF.

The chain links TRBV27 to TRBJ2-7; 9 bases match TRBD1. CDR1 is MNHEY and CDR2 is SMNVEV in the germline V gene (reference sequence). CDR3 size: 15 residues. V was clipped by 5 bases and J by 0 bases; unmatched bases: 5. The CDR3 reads CASSTRDRVSYEQYF. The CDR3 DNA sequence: TGTGCCAGCAGTACAAGGGACAGGGTCTCCTACGAGCAGTACTTC.

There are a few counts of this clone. CDR3 DNA sequence: TGTGCCACCAGTGATGACAGGGCCACTGAAGCTTTCTTT. Translation gives CATSDDRATEAFF. The rearrangement joins TRBV24-1 to TRBJ1-1; 7 bases are a match to TRBD1. Germline CDR1 is KGHDR and CDR2 is SFDVKD. The CDR3 contains 13 residues. The V segment lost 3 bases and the J segment 4 bases; nucleotides outside the gene matches: 1.

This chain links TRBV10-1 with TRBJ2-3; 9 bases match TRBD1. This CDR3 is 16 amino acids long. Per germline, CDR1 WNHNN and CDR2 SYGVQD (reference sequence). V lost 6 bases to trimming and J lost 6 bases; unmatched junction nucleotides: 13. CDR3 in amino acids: CASSYRQDRGLDTQYF. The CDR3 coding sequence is TGCGCCAGCAGCTACCGTCAGGACAGGGGTCTCGATACGCAGTATTTT.

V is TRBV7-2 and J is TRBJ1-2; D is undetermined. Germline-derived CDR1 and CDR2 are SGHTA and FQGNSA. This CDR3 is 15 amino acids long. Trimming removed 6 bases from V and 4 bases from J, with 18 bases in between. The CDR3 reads CASSSQLWSSYGYTF. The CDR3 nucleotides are TGTGCCAGCAGTTCACAGCTTTGGAGCTCCTATGGCTACACCTTC.

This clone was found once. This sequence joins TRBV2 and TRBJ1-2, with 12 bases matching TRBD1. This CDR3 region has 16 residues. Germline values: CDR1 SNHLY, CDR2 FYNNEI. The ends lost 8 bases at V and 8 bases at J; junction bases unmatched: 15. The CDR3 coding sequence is TGTGCCAGCTCTAAAACCGGGACAGGGGGCTCTGGAGGCTACACCTTC. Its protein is CASSKTGTGGSGGYTF.

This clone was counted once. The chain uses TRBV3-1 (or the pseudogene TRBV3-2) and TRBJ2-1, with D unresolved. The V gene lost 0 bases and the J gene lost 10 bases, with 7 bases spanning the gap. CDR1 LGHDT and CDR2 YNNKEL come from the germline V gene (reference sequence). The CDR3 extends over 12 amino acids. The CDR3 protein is CASSQDSPEQFF. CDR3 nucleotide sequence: TGTGCCAGCAGCCAAGATTCTCCCGAGCAGTTCTTC.

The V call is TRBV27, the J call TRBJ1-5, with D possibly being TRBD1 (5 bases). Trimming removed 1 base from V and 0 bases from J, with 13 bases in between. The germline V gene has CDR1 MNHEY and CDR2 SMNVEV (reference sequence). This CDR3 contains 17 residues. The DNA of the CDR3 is TGTGCCAGCAGTTTATATCCCCCGGGGGGTAGCAATCAGCCCCAGCATTTT. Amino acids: CASSLYPPGGSNQPQHF.

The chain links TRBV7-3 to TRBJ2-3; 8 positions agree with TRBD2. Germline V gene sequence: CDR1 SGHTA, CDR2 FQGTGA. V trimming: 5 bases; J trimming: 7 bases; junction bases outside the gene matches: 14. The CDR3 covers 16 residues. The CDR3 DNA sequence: TGTGCCAGCAGCCCCCTCGGGGGCGGGGGGCTCAATACGCAGTATTTT. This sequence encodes CASSPLGGGGLNTQYF.

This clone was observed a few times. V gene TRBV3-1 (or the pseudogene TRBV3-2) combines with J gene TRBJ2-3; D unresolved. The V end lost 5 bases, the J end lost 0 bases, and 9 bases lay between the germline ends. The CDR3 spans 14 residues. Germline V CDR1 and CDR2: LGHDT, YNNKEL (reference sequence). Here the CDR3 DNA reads TGTGCCAGCAGCTCGGACGGGAGCACAGATACGCAGTATTTT. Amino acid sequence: CASSSDGSTDTQYF.

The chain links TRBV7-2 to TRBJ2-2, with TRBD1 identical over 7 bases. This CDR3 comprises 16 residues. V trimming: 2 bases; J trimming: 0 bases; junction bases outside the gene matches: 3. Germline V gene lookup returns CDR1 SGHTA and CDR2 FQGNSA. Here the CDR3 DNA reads TGTGCCAGCAGCTTAAATGGACAGGCGAACACCGGGGAGCTGTTTTTT. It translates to CASSLNGQANTGELFF.

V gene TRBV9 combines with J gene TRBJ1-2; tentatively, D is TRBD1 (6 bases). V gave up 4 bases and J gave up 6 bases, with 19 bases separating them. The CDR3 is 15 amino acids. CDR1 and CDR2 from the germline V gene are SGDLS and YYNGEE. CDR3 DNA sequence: TGTGCCAGCAGCCTGGGGGGGGCACGTGGGGATGGCTACACCTTC. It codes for CASSLGGARGDGYTF.

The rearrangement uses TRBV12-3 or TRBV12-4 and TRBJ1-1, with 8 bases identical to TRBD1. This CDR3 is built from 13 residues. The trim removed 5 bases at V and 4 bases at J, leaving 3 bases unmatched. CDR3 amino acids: CASSQTGVTEAFF. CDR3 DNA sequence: TGTGCCAGCAGTCAGACAGGGGTCACTGAAGCTTTCTTT.

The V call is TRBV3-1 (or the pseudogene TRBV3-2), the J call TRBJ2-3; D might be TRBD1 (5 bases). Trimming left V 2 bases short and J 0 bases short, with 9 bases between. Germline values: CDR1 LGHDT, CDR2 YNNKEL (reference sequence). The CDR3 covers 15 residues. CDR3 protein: CASSQLGASTDTQYF. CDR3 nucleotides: TGTGCCAGCAGCCAACTAGGGGCTAGCACAGATACGCAGTATTTT.

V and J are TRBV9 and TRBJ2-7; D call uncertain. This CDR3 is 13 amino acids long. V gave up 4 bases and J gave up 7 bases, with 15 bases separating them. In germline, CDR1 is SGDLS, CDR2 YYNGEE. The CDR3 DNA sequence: TGTGCCAGCAGCCTTAGACCAGGAGAGGAGCAGTACGTC. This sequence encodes CASSLRPGEEQYV.

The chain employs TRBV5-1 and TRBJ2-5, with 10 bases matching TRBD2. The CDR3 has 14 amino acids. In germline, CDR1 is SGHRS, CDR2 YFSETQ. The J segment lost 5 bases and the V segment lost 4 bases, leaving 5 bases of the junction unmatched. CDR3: CASSTAGGPETQYF. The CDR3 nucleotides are TGCGCCAGCAGCACAGCGGGGGGGCCGGAGACCCAGTACTTC.

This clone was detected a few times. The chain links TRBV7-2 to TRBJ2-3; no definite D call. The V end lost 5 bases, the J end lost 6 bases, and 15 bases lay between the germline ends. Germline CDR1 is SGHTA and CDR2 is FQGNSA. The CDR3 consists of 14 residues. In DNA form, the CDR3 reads TGTGCCAGCAGCCTACGGACCTCCGGCGATACGCAGTATTTT. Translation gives CASSLRTSGDTQYF.

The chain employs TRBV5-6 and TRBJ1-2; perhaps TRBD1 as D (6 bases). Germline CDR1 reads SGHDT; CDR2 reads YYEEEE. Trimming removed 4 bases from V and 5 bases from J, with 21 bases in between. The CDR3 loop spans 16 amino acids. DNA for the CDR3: TGTGCCAGCAGCCCAGAGACAGGACTTATCGGTTATGGCTACACCTTC. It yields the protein CASSPETGLIGYGYTF.

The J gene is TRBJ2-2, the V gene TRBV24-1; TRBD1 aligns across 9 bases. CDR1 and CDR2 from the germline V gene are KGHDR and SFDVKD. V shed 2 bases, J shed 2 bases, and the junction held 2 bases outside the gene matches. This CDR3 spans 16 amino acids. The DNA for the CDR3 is TGTGCCACCAGTGATTGGGGACAGGGTAACACCGGGGAGCTGTTTTTT. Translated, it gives CATSDWGQGNTGELFF.

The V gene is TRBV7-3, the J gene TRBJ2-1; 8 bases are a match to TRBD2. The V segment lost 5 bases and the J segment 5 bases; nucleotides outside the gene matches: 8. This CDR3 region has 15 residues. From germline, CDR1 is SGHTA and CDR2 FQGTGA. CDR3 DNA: TGTGCCAGCAGCCTAGGAGCGGGGGAGGACAATGAGCAGTTCTTC. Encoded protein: CASSLGAGEDNEQFF.